This entry features one T cell receptor (beta chain) sequence. Its matching antigen is unknown. A J-beta primer mix and a sample-barcoded 5' primer were used in a second PCR of roughly 7 to 12 cycles. A template-switch adaptor containing 12 random nucleotides labeled each cDNA molecule. TCRdb fed the 5' RACE reads into MiXCR, producing one record per CDR3 protein. The sample records fewer than 900,000 distinct CDR3 sequences, roughly 41% being singletons. Isolated per sample were at least 7 million PBMCs. This specimen comes from a study of blood T cells in healthy people across ages. This CDR3 has 15 residues. Germline assignment: CDR1 MNHEY and CDR2 SMNVEV (reference sequence). The V and J ends lost 8 bases and 0 bases, in that order; junction bases with no gene match: 8. The study's findings and limits: Unknown CMV status may confound age-related changes in expanded clones. Naive T cell percentage and TCR beta diversity correlated strongly.

The source of this sequence is a woman aged 60-75 years in good health. Material for sequencing was blood. V and J are TRBV27 and TRBJ2-3; 7 bases fit TRBD2. The CDR3 bases are TGTGCCAGCGGTCCGGGACTAACTAGCACAGATACGCAGTATTTT. This encodes CASGPGLTSTDTQYF.